The present TCR beta chain was sequenced within a study of identical twins. The study's findings and limits: Abundant cord blood beta clonotypes carried fewer insertions; memory repertoires showed none.

This clonotype was picked up many times. Antigen specificity is unknown. The cDNA had a unique molecular identifier and a template-switch universal primer site. TCRdb re-called the 5' RACE reads through MiXCR, storing one row per CDR3 protein. This sample has some 900,000 distinct CDR3 sequences, with 12% found just once. CDR3 length: 15 residues. The ends were cut back, 0 bases at V and 5 bases at J, with 13 bases in the middle. CDR1 and CDR2 (germline): MGHRA, YSYEKL. Another study also made use of these data, one on yellow fever vaccine responses in identical twins.

The sequenced sample consisted of PBMCs. The chain has TRBV4-1 and TRBJ1-1; D gene uncertain. The TCR was taken from a woman aged 18-29 years in good health. CDR3 residues: CASSQEGLGWTEAFF. In DNA form, the CDR3 reads TGCGCCAGCAGCCAAGAAGGGCTAGGGTGGACTGAAGCTTTCTTT.